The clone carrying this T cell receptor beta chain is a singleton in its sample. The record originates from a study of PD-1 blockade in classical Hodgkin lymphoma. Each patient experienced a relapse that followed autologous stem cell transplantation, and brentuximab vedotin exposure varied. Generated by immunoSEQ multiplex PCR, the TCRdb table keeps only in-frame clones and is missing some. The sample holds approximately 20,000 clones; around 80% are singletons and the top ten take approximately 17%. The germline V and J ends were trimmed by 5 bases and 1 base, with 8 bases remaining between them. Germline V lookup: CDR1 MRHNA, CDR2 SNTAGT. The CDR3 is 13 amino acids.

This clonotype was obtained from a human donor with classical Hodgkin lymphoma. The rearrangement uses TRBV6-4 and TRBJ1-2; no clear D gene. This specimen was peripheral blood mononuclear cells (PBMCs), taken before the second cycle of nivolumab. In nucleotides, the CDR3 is TGTGCCAGCAGTCCGGGATTTAACTATGGCTACACCTTC. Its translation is CASSPGFNYGYTF.